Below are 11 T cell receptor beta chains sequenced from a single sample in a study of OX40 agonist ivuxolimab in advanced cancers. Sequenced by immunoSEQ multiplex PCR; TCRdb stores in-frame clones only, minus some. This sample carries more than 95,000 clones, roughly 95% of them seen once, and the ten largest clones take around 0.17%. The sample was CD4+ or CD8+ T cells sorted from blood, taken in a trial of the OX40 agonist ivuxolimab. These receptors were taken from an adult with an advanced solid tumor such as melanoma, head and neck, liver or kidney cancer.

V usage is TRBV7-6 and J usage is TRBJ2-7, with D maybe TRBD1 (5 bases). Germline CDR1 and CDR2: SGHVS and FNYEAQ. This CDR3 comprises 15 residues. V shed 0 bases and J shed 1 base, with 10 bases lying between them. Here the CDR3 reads CASSLARTPSYEQYF. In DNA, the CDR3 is TGTGCCAGCAGCTTAGCGAGGACACCATCCTACGAGCAGTACTTC.

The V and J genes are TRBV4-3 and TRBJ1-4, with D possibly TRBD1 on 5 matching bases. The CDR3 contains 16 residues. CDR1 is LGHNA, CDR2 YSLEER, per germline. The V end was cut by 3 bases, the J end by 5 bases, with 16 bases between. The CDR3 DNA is TGCGCCAGCAGCCAGGGACCCGGGACGTCGAATGAAAAACTGTTTTTT. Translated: CASSQGPGTSNEKLFF.

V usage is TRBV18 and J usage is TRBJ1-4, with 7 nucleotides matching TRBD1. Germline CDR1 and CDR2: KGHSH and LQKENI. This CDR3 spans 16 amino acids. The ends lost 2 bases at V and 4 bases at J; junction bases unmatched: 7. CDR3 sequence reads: CASSPAGGARNEKLFF. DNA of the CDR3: TGTGCCAGCTCACCAGCAGGGGGGGCCCGTAATGAAAAACTGTTTTTT.

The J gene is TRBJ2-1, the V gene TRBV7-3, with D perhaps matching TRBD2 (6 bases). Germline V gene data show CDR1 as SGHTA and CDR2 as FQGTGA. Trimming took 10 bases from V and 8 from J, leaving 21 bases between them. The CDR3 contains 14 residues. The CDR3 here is CATALGLNSHEQFF. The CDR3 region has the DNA TGTGCCACCGCGCTGGGACTTAATTCTCATGAGCAGTTCTTC.

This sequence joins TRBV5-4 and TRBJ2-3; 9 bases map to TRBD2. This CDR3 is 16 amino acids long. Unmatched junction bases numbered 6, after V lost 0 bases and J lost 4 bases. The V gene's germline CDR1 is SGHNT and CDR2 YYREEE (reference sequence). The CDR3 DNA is TGTGCCAGCAGCTTGGAGGGTAGCGGGGGACCAGATACGCAGTATTTT. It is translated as CASSLEGSGGPDTQYF.

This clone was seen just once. The CDR3 region is CASSLGGRIYEQYF. As DNA, the CDR3 is TGTGCCAGCAGCCTTGGGGGACGGATCTACGAGCAGTACTTC. The V and J genes are TRBV11-2 and TRBJ2-7; D possibly matches TRBD1 or TRBD2 (5 bases each). CDR3 length: 14 amino acids. In germline, CDR1 is SGHAT, CDR2 FQNNGV. The germline V and J ends were trimmed by 5 bases and 3 bases, with 14 bases remaining between them. Full variable domain (outside the CDR3, taken from reference TRBV11-2 and TRBJ2-7): EAGVAQSPRYKIIEKRQSVAFWCNPISGHATLYWYQQILGQGPKLLIQFQNNGVVDDSQLPKDRFSAERLKGVDSTLKIQPAKLEDSAVYLCASSLGGRIYEQYFGPGTRLTVT.

The CDR3 spells CASSLLGTDNTEAFF. The CDR3 DNA is TGTGCCAGCAGCTTGCTGGGGACAGACAACACTGAAGCTTTCTTT. The chain links TRBV5-6 to TRBJ1-1, with TRBD1 matching 7 bases. The length of the CDR3 is 15 residues. Per the germline V gene, CDR1 is SGHDT and CDR2 is YYEEEE. Trimming cost V 1 base and J 2 bases; bases outside gene matches: 5.

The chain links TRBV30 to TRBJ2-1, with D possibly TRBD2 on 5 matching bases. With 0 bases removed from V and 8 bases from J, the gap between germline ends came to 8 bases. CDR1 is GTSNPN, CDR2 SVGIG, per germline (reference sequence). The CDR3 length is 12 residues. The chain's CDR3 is CAWSVRGDEQFF. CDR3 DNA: TGTGCCTGGAGTGTACGGGGAGATGAGCAGTTCTTC.

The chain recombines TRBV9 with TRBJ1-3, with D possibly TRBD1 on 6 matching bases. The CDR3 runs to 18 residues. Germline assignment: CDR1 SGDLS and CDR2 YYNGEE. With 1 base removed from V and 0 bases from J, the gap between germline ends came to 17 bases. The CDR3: CASSVIPGGPLSGNTIYF. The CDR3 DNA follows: TGTGCCAGCAGCGTAATACCGGGGGGGCCGCTCTCTGGAAACACCATATATTTT.

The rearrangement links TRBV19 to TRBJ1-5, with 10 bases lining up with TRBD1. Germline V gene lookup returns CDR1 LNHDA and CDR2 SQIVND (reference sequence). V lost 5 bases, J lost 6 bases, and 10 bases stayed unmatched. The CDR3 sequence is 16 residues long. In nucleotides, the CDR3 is TGTGCCAGTAGTCTCCGCTCCGGGACAGGGGCTCAGCCCCAGCATTTT. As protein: CASSLRSGTGAQPQHF.

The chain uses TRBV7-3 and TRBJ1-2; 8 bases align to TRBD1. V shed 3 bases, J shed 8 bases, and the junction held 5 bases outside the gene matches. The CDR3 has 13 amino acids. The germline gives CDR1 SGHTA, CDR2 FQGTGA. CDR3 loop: CASSLDRVEGYTF. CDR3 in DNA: TGTGCCAGCAGCTTGGACAGGGTAGAGGGCTACACCTTC.